This TCR beta chain originates from a study of cytomegalovirus exposure and HLA in healthy donors. Study-level points and caveats: Analyses of presence and absence presupposed an approximately uniform sequencing depth across donors.

Note on this clone: Its antigen is not identified.

CDR3 size: 15 residues. Germline CDR1 SGHDN, CDR2 FVKESK. V shed 0 bases and J shed 0 bases, with 8 bases lying between them. PCR was performed using 60 Vbeta and 13 Jbeta primers. Sequencing was performed with immunoSEQ multiplex PCR; in TCRdb, only in-frame clones are kept and a portion is missing. The repertoire holds over 150,000 clones, with 60% to 80% as singletons. The sequence was obtained from a woman between 40 and 50 years old in good health and CMV-seropositive. Material for sequencing was PBMCs. The chain uses TRBV14 and TRBJ1-1; unclear D gene. The CDR3 sequence: CASSQDGDLNTEAFF. In nucleotides, the CDR3 is TGTGCCAGCAGCCAAGACGGAGACCTGAACACTGAAGCTTTCTTT. Full variable domain (rest looked up from reference TRBV14 and TRBJ1-1): EAGVTQFPSHSVIEKGQTVTLRCDPISGHDNLYWYRRVMGKEIKFLLHFVKESKQDESGMPNNRFLAERTGGTYSTLKVQPAELEDSGVYFCASSQDGDLNTEAFFGQGTRLTVV.